Listed below are T cell receptor beta chains from one sample, sequenced in a study of CD8 T cells in Susac syndrome. In TCRdb, the immunoSEQ multiplex PCR reads were re-called with MiXCR into one record per CDR3 protein. The sample lists about 180,000 distinct CDR3 sequences; about 95% were seen once. Sequencing input: CD4+ T cells from PBMCs. These receptors were collected from a human donor with Susac syndrome. The CDR3 runs from the conserved cysteine through the conserved F or W. The D gene is left open where the match is weak. A clone size is listed for some rows: how often the clone was seen (once, few, many), or a class if it is expanded.

J	V	D	size	CDR3	DNA
TRBJ2-7	TRBV20-1	NA	NA	CSARRDSYEQYF	TGCAGTGCTAGGCGGGACTCCTACGAGCAGTACTTC
TRBJ2-1	TRBV9	TRBD2	NA	CASSVGLAGGHNEQFF	TGTGCCAGCAGCGTCGGACTAGCGGGAGGCCACAATGAGCAGTTCTTC
TRBJ2-1	TRBV5-4	TRBD2	NA	CASSSGTRWLF	TGTGCCAGCAGCTCCGGGACTAGGTGGCTCTTC
TRBJ1-5	TRBV5-1	NA	NA	CASSLDVREADSNQPQHF	TGCGCCAGCAGCTTGGATGTCAGGGAGGCTGATAGCAATCAGCCCCAGCATTTT
TRBJ2-3	TRBV5-1	NA	NA	CASSSDPGDTDTQYF	TGCGCCAGCAGCTCTGACCCGGGAGACACAGATACGCAGTATTTT
TRBJ1-1	TRBV30	NA	NA	CAWSVVTEAFF	TGTGCCTGGAGTGTCGTCACCGAAGCTTTCTTT
TRBJ1-2	TRBV28	TRBD1	NA	CASSLLGTAAFNYGYTF	TGTGCCAGCAGTTTATTAGGGACAGCCGCCTTTAACTATGGCTACACCTTC
TRBJ2-1	TRBV5-4	TRBD2	NA	CASRSSGGVDKNEQFF	TGTGCCAGCCGCTCTAGCGGGGGGGTGGATAAAAATGAGCAGTTCTTC
TRBJ2-1	TRBV15	TRBD2	NA	CATSRDRGGVNEQFF	TGTGCCACCAGCAGAGACCGGGGGGGCGTTAATGAGCAGTTCTTC
TRBJ1-6	TRBV30	NA	NA	CAWSVDSSYNSPLHF	TGTGCCTGGAGTGTTGACAGCTCCTATAATTCACCCCTCCACTTT
TRBJ1-1	TRBV28	NA	NA	CASSLPGKMNTEAFF	TGTGCCAGCAGTCTTCCAGGGAAGATGAACACTGAAGCTTTCTTT
TRBJ1-3	TRBV30	TRBD1	once	CAWSPRTGRFSGNTIYF	TGTGCCTGGAGCCCGAGGACAGGGCGCTTCTCTGGAAACACCATATATTTT
TRBJ2-7	TRBV11-2	TRBD1	NA	CASSTGVQGVYEQYF	TGTGCCAGCAGCACTGGGGTGCAGGGGGTCTACGAGCAGTACTTC
TRBJ1-2	TRBV20-1	TRBD1	NA	CSALRGQGGYGYTF	TGCAGTGCGCTGCGGGGACAGGGAGGCTATGGCTACACCTTC
TRBJ1-1	TRBV9	NA	few	CASSAWTANTEAFF	TGTGCCAGCAGCGCTTGGACGGCGAACACTGAAGCTTTCTTT
TRBJ1-2	TRBV29-1	NA	NA	CSVEAGQRYTF	TGCAGCGTTGAGGCAGGGCAACGCTACACCTTC
TRBJ1-5	TRBV11-2	NA	NA	CASSSLKTDSNQPQHF	TGTGCCAGCAGCTCCCTGAAGACGGATAGCAATCAGCCCCAGCATTTT
TRBJ1-3	TRBV30	NA	NA	CAWKGDIQRAFPSGNTIYF	TGTGCCTGGAAGGGGGACATTCAGCGGGCTTTTCCCTCTGGAAACACCATATATTTT
TRBJ1-1	TRBV7-3	NA	NA	CASSEGPNTEAFF	TGTGCCAGCAGCGAAGGGCCGAACACTGAAGCTTTCTTT
TRBJ1-5	TRBV29-1	NA	once	CSVSLGGNEPQHF	TGCAGCGTTTCTCTAGGGGGGAATGAGCCCCAGCATTTT
TRBJ2-5	TRBV25-1	TRBD1	NA	CASSELGRGQKETQYF	TGTGCCAGCAGTGAATTGGGAAGGGGGCAAAAAGAGACCCAGTACTTC
TRBJ2-1	TRBV15	TRBD1	NA	CATSRAGTAFNEQFF	TGTGCCACCAGCAGAGCCGGGACAGCATTCAATGAGCAGTTCTTC
TRBJ1-1	TRBV6-5	NA	NA	CASSSPSAEAFF	TGTGCCAGCAGTTCCCCCTCGGCTGAAGCTTTCTTT
TRBJ2-7	TRBV6-5	NA	NA	CASRNRDLSYEQYF	TGTGCCAGCAGGAACCGGGACCTATCCTACGAGCAGTACTTC
TRBJ1-1	TRBV3-1	NA	few	CASSLVSSEAFF	TGTGCCAGCAGCCTCGTTTCTAGTGAAGCTTTCTTT
TRBJ2-3	TRBV29-1	TRBD1	NA	CSAWTGPGSKSTQYF	TGCAGCGCCTGGACAGGGCCCGGGAGTAAGAGTACGCAGTATTTT
TRBJ2-7	TRBV12-3/TRBV12-4	TRBD1	once	CASSSPGTAYEQYF	TGTGCCAGCAGTTCCCCCGGGACAGCCTACGAGCAGTACTTC
TRBJ2-1	TRBV20-1	NA	NA	CSARFREMGGYNEQFF	TGCAGTGCCAGATTCAGGGAGATGGGGGGCTACAATGAGCAGTTCTTC
TRBJ2-3	TRBV7-3	NA	NA	CASTNSGTSTDTQYF	TGTGCCAGCACGAACTCCGGGACTAGCACAGATACGCAGTATTTT
TRBJ2-1	TRBV5-8	NA	NA	CASRPSNEQFF	TGTGCCAGCCGTCCTTCCAATGAGCAGTTCTTC
TRBJ2-4	TRBV20-1	NA	NA	CSATGTINIQYF	TGCAGTGCTACCGGGACCATAAACATTCAGTACTTC